The 10 T cell receptor beta chains in this list originate from one sample, sequenced in a study of cytomegalovirus exposure and HLA in healthy donors. 60 Vbeta and 13 Jbeta primers were used in PCR. The method was immunoSEQ multiplex PCR; TCRdb's version includes in-frame clones alone and lacks a portion of them. The data hold around 130,000 clones, with around 85% observed a single time. The sequencing input was PBMCs. The receptors stem from a woman aged 25 to 39 in good health and CMV-seropositive.

The V gene is TRBV29-1, the J gene TRBJ1-1; TRBD1 might be the D (5 bases). V lost 6 bases to trimming and J lost 1 base, with 12 bases between them. The CDR3 is 13 amino acids. Germline V lookup: CDR1 SQVTM, CDR2 ANQGSEA. The CDR3 DNA reads as TGCAGCGTATCCTCCGACAGGAACACTGAAGCTTTCTTT. Its protein is CSVSSDRNTEAFF. The variable domain in full, completed from reference TRBV29-1 and TRBJ1-1, reads SAVISQKPSRDICQRGTSLTIQCQVDSQVTMMFWYRQQPGQSLTLIATANQGSEATYESGFVIDKFPISRPNLTFSTLTVSNMSPEDSSIYLCSVSSDRNTEAFFGQGTRLTVV.

J is TRBJ1-1 and V is TRBV7-3; 11 bases are a match to TRBD1. This CDR3 has 16 residues. V shed 0 bases, J shed 4 bases, and the junction held 4 bases outside the gene matches. Germline V gene sequence: CDR1 SGHTA, CDR2 FQGTGA. CDR3: CASSLTSGTGGTEAFF. CDR3 DNA sequence: TGTGCCAGCAGCTTAACTTCCGGGACAGGGGGCACTGAAGCTTTCTTT.

For this clone: The junction and the germline gene differ at one end; a read error may be behind it. The J gene is TRBJ2-1, the V gene TRBV6-1; possible D gene TRBD1, 6 bases. The CDR3 totals 13 residues. Germline values: CDR1 MNHNS, CDR2 SASEGT. The CDR3 sequence: CASDRDNYNEQLF. The CDR3, as DNA: TGTGCTTCAGACCGGGACAACTACAATGAGCAGCTCTTC.

In its sample, this clone was seen once. The V gene is TRBV28, the J gene TRBJ2-1; possibly TRBD1 for D (5 bases). Between the trimmed V and J ends, which lost 4 bases and 4 bases, there was a span of 20 bases. The V gene's germline CDR1 is MDHEN and CDR2 SYDVKM. There are 17 residues in the CDR3. DNA of the CDR3: TGTGCCAGCAGTTCCTCTCTCGACAGTTTCGAGTACAATGAGCAGTTCTTC. It encodes CASSSSLDSFEYNEQFF.

The chain has TRBV29-1 and TRBJ1-5, with 7 nucleotides matching TRBD1. CDR3 size: 14 residues. The junction had 11 bases not matched to a gene; V was cut back by 7 bases and J by 5 bases. The germline V gene encodes CDR1 SQVTM and CDR2 ANQGSEA. The CDR3 here is CSGGTDREHQPQHF. CDR3 bases: TGCAGCGGGGGCACCGACAGGGAGCATCAGCCCCAGCATTTT.

This rearrangement joins TRBV10-3 to TRBJ1-6; TRBD1 is a possible D gene (6 bases). The CDR3 has 14 amino acids. The germline gives CDR1 ENHRY, CDR2 SYGVKD. Trimming stripped 3 bases from V and 5 bases from J, with 8 bases between. The CDR3 spells CAISESGDNSPLHF. The CDR3 nucleotides are TGTGCCATCAGTGAATCAGGGGATAATTCACCCCTCCACTTT.

The chain carries TRBV4-1 and TRBJ1-2, with D perhaps matching TRBD1 (6 bases). The CDR3 is made up of 17 amino acids. The V end lost 1 base, the J end lost 5 bases, and 20 bases lay between the germline ends. Germline lookup yields CDR1 MGHRA and CDR2 YSYEKL. The CDR3 spells CASSQGGQTGRIYGYTF. The CDR3 DNA follows: TGCGCCAGCAGCCAAGGGGGGCAGACAGGAAGGATTTATGGCTACACCTTC.

V gene TRBV2 combines with J gene TRBJ1-2; D is possibly TRBD1 (6 bases). The V end was cut by 5 bases, the J end by 0 bases, with 7 bases between. There are 13 residues in the CDR3. Germline values: CDR1 SNHLY, CDR2 FYNNEI. This CDR3 reads CASSYRANYGYTF. CDR3 DNA: TGTGCCAGCAGTTACAGGGCTAACTATGGCTACACCTTC.

The CDR3 bases are TGTGCCAGCAGTGAGGGCCCCGAGACCCAGTACTTC. Residues: CASSEGPETQYF. The V gene is TRBV2, the J gene TRBJ2-5; D is undetermined. The germline V gene encodes CDR1 SNHLY and CDR2 FYNNEI. The CDR3 consists of 12 residues. Trimming took off 3 bases at V and 5 bases at J, with 7 bases between the two ends.

The V and J genes are TRBV12-2 and TRBJ2-1; TRBD2 is taken as the D call from the table, unchecked against the DNA. TRBV12-2 is a documented pseudogene. This CDR3 contains 19 residues. CDR3: CASRLGPRDLAGGYNEQFF. Here the CDR3 DNA reads TGTGCAAGTCGCTTAGGACCCCGCGACCTGGCGGGAGGCTACAATGAGCAGTTCTTC.